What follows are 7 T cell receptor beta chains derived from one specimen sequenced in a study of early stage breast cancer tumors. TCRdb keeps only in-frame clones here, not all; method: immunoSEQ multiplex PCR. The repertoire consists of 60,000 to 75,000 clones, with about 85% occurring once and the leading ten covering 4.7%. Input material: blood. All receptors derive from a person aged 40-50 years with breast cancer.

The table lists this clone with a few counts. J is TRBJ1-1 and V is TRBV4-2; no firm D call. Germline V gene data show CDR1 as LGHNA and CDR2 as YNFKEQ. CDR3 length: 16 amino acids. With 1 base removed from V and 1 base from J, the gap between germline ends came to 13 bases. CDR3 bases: TGTGCCAGCAGCCAAGCGGCAGTACGGGGGAACACTGAAGCTTTCTTT. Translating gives CASSQAAVRGNTEAFF.

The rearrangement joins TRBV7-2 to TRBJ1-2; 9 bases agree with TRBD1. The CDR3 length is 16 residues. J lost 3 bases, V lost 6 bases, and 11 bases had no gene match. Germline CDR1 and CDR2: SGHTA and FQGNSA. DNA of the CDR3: TGTGCCAGCAGACAACCGGGACAGGGTTTTGACTATGGCTACACCTTC. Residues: CASRQPGQGFDYGYTF.

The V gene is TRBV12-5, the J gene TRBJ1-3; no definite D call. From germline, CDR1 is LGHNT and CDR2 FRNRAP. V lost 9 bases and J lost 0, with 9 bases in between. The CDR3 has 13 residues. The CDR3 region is CASAWSSGNTIYF. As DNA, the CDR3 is TGTGCTAGCGCCTGGAGCTCTGGAAACACCATATATTTT.

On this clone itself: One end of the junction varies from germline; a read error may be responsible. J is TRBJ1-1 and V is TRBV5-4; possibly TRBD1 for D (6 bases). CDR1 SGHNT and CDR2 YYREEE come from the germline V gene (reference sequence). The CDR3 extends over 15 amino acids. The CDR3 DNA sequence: TGTGCCAGCAGTTTGGGGGGGGCCCGTTCGACTGAAGCTTTCTTT. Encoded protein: CASSLGGARSTEAFF.

The CDR3 nucleotides are TGTGCCAGCAGTCCCCGGGACAGGGGCAATGAGCAGTTCTTC. It translates to CASSPRDRGNEQFF. The rearrangement joins TRBV6-6 to TRBJ2-1; 10 bases align to TRBD1. With V trimmed by 5 bases and J by 6 bases, 4 bases remained unmatched. This CDR3 is built from 14 residues. Germline lookup yields CDR1 MNHNY and CDR2 SVGAGI (reference sequence).

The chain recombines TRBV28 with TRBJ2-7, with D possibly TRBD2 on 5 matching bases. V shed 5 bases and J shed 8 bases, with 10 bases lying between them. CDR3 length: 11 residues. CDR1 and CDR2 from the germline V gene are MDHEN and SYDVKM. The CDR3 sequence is CASSDPGKQYF. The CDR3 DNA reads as TGTGCCAGCAGTGACCCCGGGAAGCAGTACTTC. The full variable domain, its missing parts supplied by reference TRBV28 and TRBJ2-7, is DVKVTQSSRYLVKRTGEKVFLECVQDMDHENMFWYRQDPGLGLRLIYFSYDVKMKEKGDIPEGYSVSREKKERFSLILESASTNQTSMYLCASSDPGKQYFGPGTRLTVT.

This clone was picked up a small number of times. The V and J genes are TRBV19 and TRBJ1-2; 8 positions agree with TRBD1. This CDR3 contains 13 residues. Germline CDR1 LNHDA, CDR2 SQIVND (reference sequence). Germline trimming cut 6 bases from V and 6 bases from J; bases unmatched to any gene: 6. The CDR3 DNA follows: TGTGCCAGTAGCCTGACAGGGGAGAATGGCTACACCTTC. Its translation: CASSLTGENGYTF.